This TCR beta chain was captured in a study of CD8+ T cells in alopecia areata. Study-wide background: Those treated were given oral tofacitinib at 5 to 10 mg twice daily.

As the sequencing template, cDNA was produced by extracting RNA and reverse transcribing it. Clones were sequenced by immunoSEQ multiplex PCR, and TCRdb holds only the in-frame ones, with some missing. The sample has some 170,000 clones; 67% are singletons. Germline-derived CDR1 and CDR2 are MNHEY and SMNVEV (reference sequence). With 6 bases clipped from V and 3 bases from J, the junction kept 13 bases outside the gene matches. The length of the CDR3 is 16 residues. Source: CD8+ T cells sorted from blood, taken at week 0. The clonotype comes from a human donor with alopecia areata. The genes are TRBV27 and TRBJ2-7; 8 nucleotides line up with TRBD2. The CDR3 DNA reads as TGTGCCAGCAGCTGGTCCCAGCGGGGGTCGATCTACGAGCAGTACTTC. Translation: CASSWSQRGSIYEQYF.